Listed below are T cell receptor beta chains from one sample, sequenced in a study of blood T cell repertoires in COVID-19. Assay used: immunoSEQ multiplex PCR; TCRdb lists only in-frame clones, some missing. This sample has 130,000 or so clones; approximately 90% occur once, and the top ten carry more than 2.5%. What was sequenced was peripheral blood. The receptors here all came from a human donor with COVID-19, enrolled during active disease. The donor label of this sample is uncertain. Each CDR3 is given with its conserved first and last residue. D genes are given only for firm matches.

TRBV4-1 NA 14 CASSHGLSPYEQYF
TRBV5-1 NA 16 CASSLAGTGTNEKLFF
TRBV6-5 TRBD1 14 CASSYRAGGREAFF
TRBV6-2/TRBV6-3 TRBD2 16 CASSGTSGSVYNEQFF
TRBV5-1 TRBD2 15 CASSLRAGGHYEQYF
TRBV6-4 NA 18 CASSASCLFLLSYNEQFF
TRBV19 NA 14 CASSIDRRGQPLHF
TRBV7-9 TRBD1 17 CASSFDPGTGFYNEQFF
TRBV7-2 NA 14 CASSPRTSLREQYF
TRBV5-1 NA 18 CASSLLLTGVARQAEAFF
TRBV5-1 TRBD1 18 CASSLAPDRGLNGNTIYF
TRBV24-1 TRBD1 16 CATSDSDRGGYYGYTF
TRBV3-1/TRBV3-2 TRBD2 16 CASSQLSGGISYEQYF
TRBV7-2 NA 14 CASSPQPGSGSYTF
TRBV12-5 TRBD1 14 CASGLTGGADTQYF
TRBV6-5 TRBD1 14 CASSSGTGPYEQYF
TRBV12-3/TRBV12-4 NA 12 CASSFGLGELFF
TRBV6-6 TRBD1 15 CASRVTGPNTDTQYF
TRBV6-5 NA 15 CASSYSGAGDEKLFF
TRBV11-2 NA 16 CASSLDRVGLNEKLFF
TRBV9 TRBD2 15 CASSPSPMGGETQYF
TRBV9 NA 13 CASSYRERNTIYF
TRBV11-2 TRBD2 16 CASSLASGGAQGELFF
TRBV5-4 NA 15 CASSGRGGGSNEQFF
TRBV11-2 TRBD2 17 CASSRDRGGRNTGELFF
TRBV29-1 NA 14 CSAAGVSSGNTIYF
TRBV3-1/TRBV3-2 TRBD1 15 CASSPRQGSHNEQFF
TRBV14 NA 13 CASSQLGGTEAFF
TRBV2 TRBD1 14 CASSDQGAGYEQYF
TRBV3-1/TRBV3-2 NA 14 CASSQEGPLYEQYF
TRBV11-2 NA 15 CASSPDGQIREKLFF
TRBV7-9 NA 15 CASSFPRIKEETQYF
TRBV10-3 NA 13 CAVADSLEQPQHF
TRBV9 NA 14 CASSVTGDNSPLHF
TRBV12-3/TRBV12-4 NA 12 CASSYGNSPLHF
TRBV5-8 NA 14 CASSLAGSDYEQYF
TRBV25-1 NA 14 CASSALGRELEAFF